These 18 T cell receptor beta chains came from one sample sequenced in a study of PD-1 blockade in classical Hodgkin lymphoma. After autologous stem cell transplantation all patients relapsed, and prior brentuximab vedotin exposure differed between cohorts. Profiling relied on immunoSEQ multiplex PCR, and the TCRdb table lists in-frame clones only, not all of them. The profile shows about 86,000 clones, about nine tenths of them singletons. Sequencing used peripheral blood mononuclear cells (PBMCs), obtained at baseline. The receptors originated from a human donor with classical Hodgkin lymphoma.

In DNA form, the CDR3 reads TGTGCCAGCAGTGGGAGATCACTAGCGGGACACACAGATACGCAGTATTTT. Amino acids: CASSGRSLAGHTDTQYF. The rearrangement joins TRBV2 to TRBJ2-3, with TRBD2 matching 10 bases. Germline CDR1 SNHLY, CDR2 FYNNEI. The CDR3 length is 17 residues. Trimming removed 4 bases from V and 2 bases from J; junction bases left unmatched: 9.

This chain joins TRBV6-1 and TRBJ1-3; D gene unclear. The CDR3 is made up of 12 amino acids. With 5 bases removed from V and 8 bases from J, the gap between germline ends came to 10 bases. The germline V gene has CDR1 MNHNS and CDR2 SASEGT. This CDR3 is CASSRTWDTIYF. CDR3 nucleotides: TGTGCCAGCAGTAGAACGTGGGACACCATATATTTT.

The chain uses TRBV4-3 and TRBJ1-6, with a possible D match to TRBD1 (6 bases). This CDR3 spans 16 amino acids. CDR1 and CDR2 from the germline V gene are LGHNA and YSLEER. V lost 0 bases, J lost 9 bases, and 15 bases lay in between. CDR3 nucleotides: TGCGCCAGCAGCCAAGAACAGGGTGTTTTTGCTTCACCCCTCCACTTT. This encodes CASSQEQGVFASPLHF.

The rearrangement links TRBV5-6 to TRBJ1-1; D remains ambiguous. V was trimmed by 0 bases and J by 4 bases, leaving 10 bases between them. The CDR3 extends over 14 amino acids. Germline V gene sequence: CDR1 SGHDT, CDR2 YYEEEE. CDR3 DNA sequence: TGTGCCAGCAGCTTGGTTCCCAGCCGCACTGAAGCTTTCTTT. This codes for CASSLVPSRTEAFF.

The count of this clone is one. This sequence joins TRBV10-3 and TRBJ2-7; weak D call: TRBD2 (5 bases). Germline CDR1 reads ENHRY; CDR2 reads SYGVKD. V was shortened by 1 base and J by 7 bases, with 17 bases between the two germline ends. The CDR3 extends over 15 amino acids. CDR3 sequence: CAISELAGERGEQYF. CDR3 coding DNA: TGTGCCATCAGTGAGTTAGCTGGGGAACGAGGGGAGCAGTACTTC.

Notes on this clone: At one of its ends the junction is not consistent with the germline gene, which may arise from a read error. The V call is TRBV7-7, the J call TRBJ2-7, with TRBD2 matching over 7 bases. Per the germline V gene, CDR1 is SSHAT and CDR2 is FNYEAQ (reference sequence). The CDR3 loop spans 15 amino acids. The CDR3 sequence: CASSLRAGSPYEQYF. CDR3 sequence (DNA): TGTGCTAGCAGCTTAAGAGCGGGGAGTCCCTACGAGCAGTACTTC.

CDR3 sequence: CASSYNRAYNEKLFF. The CDR3 DNA reads TGTGCCAGCAGTTACAACAGGGCATATAATGAAAAACTGTTTTTT. The chain employs TRBV6-5 and TRBJ1-4; D is perhaps TRBD1 (6 bases). The CDR3 runs to 15 residues. The V end was cut by 2 bases, the J end by 4 bases, with 11 bases between. Germline V gene lookup returns CDR1 MNHEY and CDR2 SVGAGI.

Here the CDR3 reads CASSLSGRPFTDTQYF. The CDR3 DNA reads TGTGCCAGCAGCTTGTCTGGGAGACCGTTCACAGATACGCAGTATTTT. V usage is TRBV5-6 and J usage is TRBJ2-3, with a weak D call TRBD2 (5 bases). The germline V gene encodes CDR1 SGHDT and CDR2 YYEEEE. The ends were cut back, 1 base at V and 2 bases at J, with 14 bases in the middle. The CDR3 covers 16 residues.

The chain links TRBV13 to TRBJ2-7; D is ambiguous. V lost 5 bases and J 3 bases, leaving 11 bases between the germline ends. The germline V gene encodes CDR1 PRHDT and CDR2 FYEKMQ (reference sequence). This CDR3 comprises 13 residues. The CDR3 region is CASSPRSGYEQYF. The CDR3 DNA sequence: TGTGCCAGCAGCCCTCGATCAGGCTACGAGCAGTACTTC.

V usage is TRBV7-9 and J usage is TRBJ1-1; possible D gene TRBD1, 6 bases. The CDR3 runs 11 residues. The germline V and J ends were trimmed by 6 bases and 8 bases, with 10 bases remaining between them. CDR1 is SEHNR, CDR2 FQNEAQ, per germline (reference sequence). The CDR3 region has the DNA TGTGCCAGCAGTCTGGGACAAGAAGCTTTCTTT. Translation: CASSLGQEAFF.

The V call is TRBV19, the J call TRBJ2-1; TRBD1 matches at 7 bases. There are 16 residues in the CDR3. V shed 4 bases and J 6 bases; nucleotides not matched to a gene: 12. The germline V gene has CDR1 LNHDA and CDR2 SQIVND (reference sequence). The CDR3 coding sequence is TGTGCCAGTAGTACATTACAGGGGCTGGTTTCCAATGAGCAGTTCTTC. It specifies CASSTLQGLVSNEQFF.

The chain has TRBV15 and TRBJ2-3, with 8 positions matching TRBD1. This CDR3 contains 15 residues. J lost 4 bases, V lost 0 bases, and 3 bases had no gene match. CDR1 and CDR2 (germline): LNHNV, YYDKDF (reference sequence). The CDR3 coding sequence is TGTGCCACCAGCAGAGATGCAGGGGGCGCAGATACGCAGTATTTT. Amino acids: CATSRDAGGADTQYF. Full variable domain (rest looked up from reference TRBV15 and TRBJ2-3): DAMVIQNPRYQVTQFGKPVTLSCSQTLNHNVMYWYQQKSSQAPKLLFHYYDKDFNNEADTPDNFQSRRPNTSFCFLDIRSPGLGDTAMYLCATSRDAGGADTQYFGPGTRLTVL.

The chain uses TRBV2 and TRBJ1-3, with TRBD1 as a possible D gene (6 bases). Between the trimmed V and J ends, which lost 7 bases and 3 bases, there was a span of 13 bases. Germline V gives CDR1 SNHLY, CDR2 FYNNEI. The CDR3 loop spans 14 amino acids. Here the CDR3 DNA reads TGTGCCAGCAACGGACAGTTAAGTGGAAACACCATATATTTT. Translating it yields CASNGQLSGNTIYF.

The chain uses TRBV28 and TRBJ2-7; possible D gene TRBD1, 5 bases. V dropped 6 bases and J dropped 3 bases, with 12 bases sitting between them. In germline, CDR1 is MDHEN, CDR2 SYDVKM. This CDR3 comprises 13 residues. The CDR3 loop reads CASRSGRVYEQYF. The DNA for the CDR3 is TGTGCCAGCAGATCGGGCAGGGTCTACGAGCAGTACTTC.

This chain links TRBV25-1 with TRBJ2-2; TRBD2 is a possible D gene (5 bases). Germline-derived CDR1 and CDR2 are MGHDK and SYGVNS. This CDR3 is built from 13 residues. Trimming shortened V by 1 base and J by 8 bases, and 8 bases separated the two germline ends. CDR3 nucleotides: TGTGCCAGCAGTGAATTCGGGGAGGGGGAGCTGTTTTTT. This codes for CASSEFGEGELFF.

Regarding this clone: The sample holds other DNA sequences that translate to the same CDR3. The rearrangement uses TRBV11-3 and TRBJ2-3; 10 nucleotides line up with TRBD2. This CDR3 contains 16 residues. Looked up from germline, CDR1 is SGHNT and CDR2 is YENEEA. With 9 bases clipped from V and 2 bases from J, the junction kept 11 bases outside the gene matches. The CDR3 DNA sequence: TGTGCCAGTAGCGGTTGGCTAGCGGGAGTCACAGATACGCAGTATTTT. It yields the protein CASSGWLAGVTDTQYF.

V usage is TRBV6-5 and J usage is TRBJ2-1; TRBD1 might be the D (5 bases). The germline gives CDR1 MNHEY, CDR2 SVGAGI. The CDR3 contains 13 residues. With 8 bases removed from V and 4 bases from J, the gap between germline ends came to 12 bases. CDR3: CASSVTDYNEQFF. In nucleotides, the CDR3 is TGTGCCAGCTCTGTGACAGATTACAATGAGCAGTTCTTC.

The J gene is TRBJ1-4, the V gene TRBV6-5; D might be TRBD1 (5 bases). Between the trimmed V and J ends, which lost 8 bases and 8 bases, there was a span of 15 bases. Germline-derived CDR1 and CDR2 are MNHEY and SVGAGI. CDR3 size: 13 residues. The CDR3 DNA reads TGTGCCAGCTGTGGGGGGTATGGGGAAAAACTGTTTTTT. Translated, it gives CASCGGYGEKLFF.